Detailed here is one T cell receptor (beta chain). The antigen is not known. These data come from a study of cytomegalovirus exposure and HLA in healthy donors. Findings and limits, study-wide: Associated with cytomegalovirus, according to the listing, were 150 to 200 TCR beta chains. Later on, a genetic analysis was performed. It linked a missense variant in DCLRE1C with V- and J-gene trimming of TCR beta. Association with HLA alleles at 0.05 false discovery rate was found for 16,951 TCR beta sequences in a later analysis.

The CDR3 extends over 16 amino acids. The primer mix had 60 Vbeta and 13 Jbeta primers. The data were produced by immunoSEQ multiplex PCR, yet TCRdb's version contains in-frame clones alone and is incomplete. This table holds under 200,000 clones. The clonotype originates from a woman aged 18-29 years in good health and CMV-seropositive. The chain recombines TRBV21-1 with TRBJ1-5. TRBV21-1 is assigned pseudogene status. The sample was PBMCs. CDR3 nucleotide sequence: TGTGCCAGCAGCCCCCCGGGGGGGCGTACTAATCAGCCCCAGCATTTT. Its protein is CASSPPGGRTNQPQHF.